Below, one T cell receptor beta chain is given with its context. Its antigen remains unknown. Unique molecular identifiers were incorporated into the prepared TCRbeta library. TCRdb reprocessed the PCR reads via MiXCR and lists one record per CDR3 protein. The sample yields hundreds of thousands of distinct CDR3 sequences, about an eighth seen once. The sample belongs to a study of T-cell reconstitution after alpha-beta-depleted transplantation in children. Findings of the study overall: T-cell counts and diversity at one year post-transplant came mainly from newly produced T cells.

CDR1 LGHNA and CDR2 YSLEER come from the germline V gene. The length of the CDR3 is 17 residues. V shed 1 base, J shed 9 bases, and the junction held 13 bases outside the gene matches. The sample here was PBMCs, mostly from graft donor cells, taken 360 days after TCRalphabeta/CD19-depleted stem cell transplant. This TCR was recovered from a male patient aged 5 to 17 who had a stem cell transplant for acute myeloid leukemia, so the T cells may come from the graft donor. The rearrangement uses TRBV4-3 and TRBJ2-4, with 9 bases lining up with TRBD2. CDR3 loop: CASSQVPGLATLGIQYF. CDR3 sequence (DNA): TGCGCCAGCAGCCAAGTCCCGGGACTAGCTACCTTGGGCATTCAGTACTTC.